Each of the 10 T cell receptor beta chains below was sequenced from the same sample in a study of cytomegalovirus exposure and HLA in healthy donors. It was with 60 Vbeta and 13 Jbeta primers that the PCR ran. Data came from immunoSEQ multiplex PCR; TCRdb stores just in-frame clones and leaves some out. The sample contains about 200,000 clones, around four fifths of which appear only once. Material for sequencing was PBMCs. The receptors here all came from a male donor in good health and CMV-seronegative.

The chain has TRBV6-5 and TRBJ2-3, with a tentative D call TRBD1 (5 bases). Deletions cut 5 bases from V and 4 bases from J, with 16 bases between. CDR1 and CDR2 from the germline V gene are MNHEY and SVGAGI. This CDR3 has 15 amino acids. CDR3 sequence: CASSGSWGPPDTQYF. The CDR3 nucleotides are TGTGCCAGCAGTGGTTCGTGGGGCCCCCCAGATACGCAGTATTTT.

This rearrangement joins TRBV6-1 to TRBJ2-2, with D maybe TRBD1 (5 bases). The CDR3 runs to 15 residues. The V end lost 5 bases, the J end lost 4 bases, and 14 bases lay between the germline ends. Germline CDR1 MNHNS, CDR2 SASEGT. This CDR3 reads CASSTESGLTGELFF. For the CDR3, the DNA is TGTGCCAGCAGTACGGAGTCAGGGCTCACCGGGGAGCTGTTTTTT.

CDR3 region: CASSLGYRTSGANVLTF. The CDR3 DNA reads TGTGCCAGCAGCTTAGGGTACAGGACCTCTGGGGCCAACGTCCTGACTTTC. The genes are TRBV7-3 and TRBJ2-6, with a weak D call TRBD1 (5 bases). Germline V gene data show CDR1 as SGHTA and CDR2 as FQGTGA. CDR3 length: 17 amino acids. The germline V and J ends were trimmed by 2 bases and 0 bases, with 11 bases remaining between them.

The chain carries TRBV19 and TRBJ1-1, with TRBD1 identical over 7 bases. The germline gives CDR1 LNHDA, CDR2 SQIVND (reference sequence). This CDR3 has 15 residues. Losses at the gene ends were 0 bases for V and 4 bases for J; bases not matched to a gene: 5. CDR3 coding DNA: TGTGCCAGTAGTATAGATACGTCAGGGGGCACTGAAGCTTTCTTT. Translated: CASSIDTSGGTEAFF.

The chain carries TRBV7-9 and TRBJ1-2; possible D gene TRBD1, 5 bases. Germline V CDR1 and CDR2: SEHNR, FQNEAQ (reference sequence). V was shortened by 5 bases and J by 6 bases, with 13 bases between the two germline ends. The CDR3 is 13 residues long. The CDR3 bases are TGTGCCAGCAGCGACCCAGGGTTGAATGGCTACACCTTC. Translated: CASSDPGLNGYTF.

The chain couples TRBV19 to TRBJ2-7; D might be TRBD1 (5 bases). There are 14 residues in the CDR3. The germline CDR1 and CDR2 sequences are LNHDA and SQIVND (reference sequence). Trimming removed 4 bases from V and 6 bases from J, with 16 bases in between. CDR3 nucleotide sequence: TGTGCCAGTAGTAAGCAGGGCGGTGCATCCGAGCAGTACTTC. Translation: CASSKQGGASEQYF.

This sequence joins TRBV29-1 and TRBJ2-2, with 7 bases fitting TRBD2. Germline assignment: CDR1 SQVTM and CDR2 ANQGSEA. This CDR3 is 14 amino acids long. Trimming took 7 bases from V and 0 from J; bases not matched to a gene: 5. Here the CDR3 reads CSALGLPNTGELFF. For the CDR3, the DNA is TGCAGCGCCTTGGGACTACCGAACACCGGGGAGCTGTTTTTT.

The genes are TRBV7-8 and TRBJ2-1, with 8 bases aligning to TRBD2. CDR1 is SGHVS and CDR2 is FQNEAQ in the germline V gene. The CDR3 loop spans 17 amino acids. V dropped 5 bases and J dropped 0; count of bases not matched to a gene: 9. CDR3 loop: CASSARERGSSYNEQFF. CDR3 nucleotides: TGTGCCAGCAGCGCTCGAGAGCGGGGGAGCTCCTACAATGAGCAGTTCTTC.

CDR3 amino acids: CASSDNGNSYEQYF. The CDR3 bases are TGTGCCAGCAGTGACAACGGGAATTCCTACGAGCAGTACTTC. This rearrangement joins TRBV6-1 to TRBJ2-7; maybe TRBD2 (5 bases). CDR3 length: 14 amino acids. Looked up from germline, CDR1 is MNHNS and CDR2 is SASEGT. V gave up 3 bases and J gave up 1 base, with 10 bases separating them.

J is TRBJ2-7 and V is TRBV7-9; D perhaps matches TRBD1 (5 bases). Germline CDR1 reads SEHNR; CDR2 reads FQNEAQ (reference sequence). With 5 bases removed from V and 2 bases from J, the gap between germline ends came to 13 bases. This CDR3 region has 14 residues. The CDR3 DNA follows: TGTGCCAGCAGCGAGGACAATAAAGCCTACGAGCAGTACTTC. This gives the protein CASSEDNKAYEQYF.